Sequencing of this T cell receptor (beta chain) was carried out in a study of cytomegalovirus exposure and HLA in healthy donors. General study results and limits: Earlier analysis looked at TCR beta V segments, and most were productive about 90% or about 30% of the time. Analysis performed later found roughly 17,000 TCR beta sequences associated with HLA alleles at 0.05 false discovery rate. Apart from CMV serostatus, no immune exposure information was available.

Trimming removed 3 bases from V and 0 bases from J; junction bases left unmatched: 2. Germline V lookup: CDR1 MRHNA, CDR2 SNTAGT. The CDR3 extends over 16 amino acids. On this clone itself: Its specificity is unknown.

60 Vbeta and 13 Jbeta primers were used in PCR. The repertoire was sequenced with immunoSEQ multiplex PCR; TCRdb's copy has only in-frame clones and lacks some. This table holds 150,000 to 200,000 clones, around 80% found once. Sequenced: PBMCs. The receptor's source is a man younger than 30 in good health and CMV-seronegative. The chain uses TRBV6-4 and TRBJ2-6; 7 positions match TRBD1. The CDR3 region has the DNA TGTGCCAGCAGTGAAGGGGGCAGCTCTGGGGCCAACGTCCTGACTTTC. It codes for CASSEGGSSGANVLTF.